This paragraph reports one T cell receptor (beta chain). The data were obtained in a study of blood T cell repertoires in COVID-19. Overall study: T cells, B-cell-depleted T cells, or PBMCs provided the cDNA or gDNA that served as material.

In the original workflow: Estimation of nucleated cell counts was performed using reference gene primer amplification. The method was immunoSEQ multiplex PCR; TCRdb's version includes in-frame clones alone and lacks a portion of them. V and J calls and clone size come straight from that table; D and trimming were deduced from the DNA. The table records around 180,000 clones, roughly nine tenths of them present only once. Deletions cut 3 bases from V and 2 bases from J, with 12 bases between. The length of the CDR3 is 15 residues. Germline CDR1 reads SNHLY; CDR2 reads FYNNEI. This chain connects TRBV2 to TRBJ2-3; D perhaps matches TRBD2 (5 bases). This sequence was found in a woman aged 40 to 50 with acute COVID-19. Input material: PBMCs or T cells enriched from blood (not recorded which). CDR3 bases: TGTGCCAGCAGTGAGAGGTTTGGACTCACAGATACGCAGTATTTT. Translation: CASSERFGLTDTQYF.